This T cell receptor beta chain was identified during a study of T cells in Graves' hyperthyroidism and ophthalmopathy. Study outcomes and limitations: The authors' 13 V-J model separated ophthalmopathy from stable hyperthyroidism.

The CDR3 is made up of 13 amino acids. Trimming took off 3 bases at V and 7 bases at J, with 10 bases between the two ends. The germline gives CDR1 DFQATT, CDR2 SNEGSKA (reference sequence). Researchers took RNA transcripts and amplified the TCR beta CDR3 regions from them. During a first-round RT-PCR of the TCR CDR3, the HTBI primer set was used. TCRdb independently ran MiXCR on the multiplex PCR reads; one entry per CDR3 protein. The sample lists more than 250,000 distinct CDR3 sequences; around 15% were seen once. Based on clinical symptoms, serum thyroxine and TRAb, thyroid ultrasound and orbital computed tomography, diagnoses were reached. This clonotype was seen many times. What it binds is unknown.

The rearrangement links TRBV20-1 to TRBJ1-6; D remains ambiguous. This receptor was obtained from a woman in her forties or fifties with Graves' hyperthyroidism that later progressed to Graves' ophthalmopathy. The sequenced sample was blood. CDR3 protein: CSARNSSNSPLHF. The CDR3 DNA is TGCAGTGCTAGGAACAGCTCAAATTCACCCCTCCACTTT.